Reported below is one TCR beta chain. The antigen is unknown. The lymph nodes were axillary draining lymph nodes from breast cancer patients. This sample was taken from a study of breast tumors, draining lymph nodes, adjacent tissues. Study findings and constraints: Tumors had less TCR diversity than lymph nodes, more than nontumor tissue.

A single record per CDR3 protein comes from TCRdb applying MiXCR to the multiplex PCR reads. The sample lists some 200,000 distinct CDR3 sequences; approximately 33% were seen once. The V and J ends lost 2 bases and 4 bases, in that order; junction bases with no gene match: 9. Germline V lookup: CDR1 DFQATT, CDR2 SNEGSKA (reference sequence). The CDR3 is made up of 15 amino acids. This TCR derives from a female donor with breast cancer. Some clones in this sample may be carry-over from other donors' samples. The chain links TRBV20-1 to TRBJ1-1; 8 bases align to TRBD1. Sequenced sample: axillary lymph node tissue. The CDR3 DNA sequence: TGCAGTGCTAGAAAGGGGACAGGATGGGCCACTGAAGCTTTCTTT. Its protein is CSARKGTGWATEAFF.